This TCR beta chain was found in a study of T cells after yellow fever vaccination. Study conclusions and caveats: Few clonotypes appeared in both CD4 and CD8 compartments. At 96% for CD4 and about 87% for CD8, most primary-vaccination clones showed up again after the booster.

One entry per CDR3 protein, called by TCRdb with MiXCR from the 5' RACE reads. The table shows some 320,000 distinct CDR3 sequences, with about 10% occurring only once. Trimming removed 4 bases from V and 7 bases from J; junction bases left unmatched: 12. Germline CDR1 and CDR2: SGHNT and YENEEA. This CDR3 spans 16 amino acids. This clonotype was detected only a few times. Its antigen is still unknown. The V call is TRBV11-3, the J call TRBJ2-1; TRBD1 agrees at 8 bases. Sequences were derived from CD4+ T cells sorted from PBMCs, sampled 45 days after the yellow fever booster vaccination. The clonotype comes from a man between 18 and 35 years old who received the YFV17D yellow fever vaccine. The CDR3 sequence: CASSSIDRGELNEQFF. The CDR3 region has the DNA TGTGCCAGCAGCTCCATCGACAGGGGTGAATTGAATGAGCAGTTCTTC.